Below, 31 T cell receptor beta chains from the same sample are listed, as sequenced in a study of blood T cell repertoires in COVID-19 (dated by TCRdb to the early 2020s). The library was produced with the immunoSEQ multiplex PCR assay. TCRdb holds this immuneACCESS table with in-frame rearrangements only. Some clones are missing; in checked studies, unresolved V genes explain under half, and the rest has no known cause. Across this sample there are about 120,000 clones, with approximately 77% seen only once. Roughly 7.9% of the sample rests with the top ten. The sample consisted of peripheral blood. The receptor source for this set is a human donor in a cohort sampled during active COVID-19.

The chain joins TRBV24-1 to TRBJ2-7, with D possibly TRBD2 on 5 matching bases. Germline V gives CDR1 KGHDR, CDR2 SFDVKD. This CDR3 has 13 amino acids. Between the trimmed V and J ends, which lost 7 bases and 0 bases, there was a span of 9 bases. Written as DNA, the CDR3 is TGTGCCACCAGAGCGGACGACTCCTACGAGCAGTACTTC. Protein sequence: CATRADDSYEQYF.

This clone has just a few counts. The rearrangement uses TRBV7-9 and TRBJ1-2; D might be TRBD1 (6 bases). V was clipped by 0 bases and J by 6 bases, with 11 bases between them. The CDR3 extends over 14 amino acids. CDR1 is SEHNR and CDR2 is FQNEAQ in the germline V gene (reference sequence). The CDR3 region has the DNA TGTGCCAGCAGCTTAGCACAGGGTATTGATGGCTACACCTTC. Protein: CASSLAQGIDGYTF. Full variable domain (rest looked up from reference TRBV7-9 and TRBJ1-2): DTGVSQNPRHKITKRGQNVTFRCDPISEHNRLYWYRQTLGQGPEFLTYFQNEAQLEKSRLLSDRFSAERPKGSFSTLEIQRTEQGDSAMYLCASSLAQGIDGYTFGSGTRLTVV.

The gene calls are TRBV28 and TRBJ2-7; TRBD2 aligns across 8 bases. Germline CDR1 is MDHEN and CDR2 is SYDVKM. The CDR3 has 18 amino acids. The V segment lost 5 bases and the J segment 5 bases; nucleotides outside the gene matches: 20. CDR3 DNA sequence: TGTGCCAGCAGTACCCTCGCCTTCGGGGGGGGCCGTTTTAACGAGCAGTACTTC. This translates into CASSTLAFGGGRFNEQYF.

The rearrangement uses TRBV10-3 and TRBJ1-5, with TRBD1 matching 9 bases. This CDR3 comprises 14 residues. Germline trimming cut 4 bases from V and 7 bases from J; bases unmatched to any gene: 5. Germline values: CDR1 ENHRY, CDR2 SYGVKD. The CDR3 is CAISGDRAGQPQHF. The CDR3 coding sequence is TGTGCCATCAGTGGGGACAGGGCAGGGCAGCCCCAGCATTTT.

V usage is TRBV5-5 and J usage is TRBJ1-2; D remains ambiguous. Germline loops: CDR1 SGHKS, CDR2 YYEKEE (reference sequence). CDR3 length equals 12 residues. V lost 0 bases and J lost 8, with 8 bases in between. CDR3 nucleotide sequence: TGTGCCAGCAGCTTGGGAACGAGGGGCTACACCTTC. Translating gives CASSLGTRGYTF.

The chain is built from TRBV30 and TRBJ1-5; D is possibly TRBD1 (6 bases). Looked up from germline, CDR1 is GTSNPN and CDR2 is SVGIG (reference sequence). V lost 0 bases and J 3 bases, leaving 9 bases between the germline ends. There are 14 residues in the CDR3. CDR3 nucleotides: TGTGCCTGGAGTGTACGGGGGGCCAATCAGCCCCAGCATTTT. Amino acid sequence: CAWSVRGANQPQHF.

The genes are TRBV15 and TRBJ2-7, with 9 bases aligning to TRBD1. V trimming: 0 bases; J trimming: 2 bases; junction bases outside the gene matches: 8. Germline V lookup: CDR1 LNHNV, CDR2 YYDKDF (reference sequence). The CDR3 is 17 residues long. CDR3 nucleotide sequence: TGTGCCACCAGCAGAGAAAGGGGACAGGGTAGGACCTACGAGCAGTACTTC. Its translation is CATSRERGQGRTYEQYF.

The chain couples TRBV7-9 to TRBJ2-4, with TRBD1 matching 7 bases. The CDR3 spans 13 residues. V lost 3 bases to trimming and J lost 8 bases; unmatched junction nucleotides: 4. From germline, CDR1 is SEHNR and CDR2 FQNEAQ (reference sequence). The CDR3, as DNA: TGTGCCAGCAGCTTGACAGGGAAAGACATTCAGTACTTC. Translation gives CASSLTGKDIQYF.

The rearrangement uses TRBV6-5 and TRBJ2-7; 9 bases line up with TRBD1. The CDR3 has 14 amino acids. The germline V gene has CDR1 MNHEY and CDR2 SVGAGI. After removal of 6 bases from V and 6 bases from J, the junction contained 9 bases not matched to a gene. The chain's CDR3 is CASSRTGVGGEQYF. CDR3 nucleotides: TGTGCCAGCAGCCGGACAGGGGTTGGCGGCGAGCAGTACTTC.

In the case of this clone: At the DNA level, this CDR3 is encoded by other sequences in the same sample as well. V gene TRBV18 combines with J gene TRBJ2-7, with D perhaps TRBD1 (6 bases). Between the trimmed V and J ends, which lost 2 bases and 4 bases, there was a span of 9 bases. Looked up from germline, CDR1 is KGHSH and CDR2 is LQKENI. This CDR3 has 13 residues. CDR3 sequence reads: CASSPGGRYEQYF. Written as DNA, the CDR3 is TGTGCCAGCTCACCAGGGGGCCGGTACGAGCAGTACTTC.

This chain links TRBV29-1 with TRBJ2-7; 10 positions agree with TRBD1. CDR1 and CDR2 from the germline V gene are SQVTM and ANQGSEA. There are 14 residues in the CDR3. V gave up 5 bases and J gave up 1 base; unmatched junction bases: 5. CDR3 DNA sequence: TGCAGCGTTCAACGGGGACAGGGGTCCTACGAGCAGTACTTC. This codes for CSVQRGQGSYEQYF.

The J gene is TRBJ2-7, the V gene TRBV29-1; TRBD1 matches 7 bases. The germline gives CDR1 SQVTM, CDR2 ANQGSEA. The length of the CDR3 is 14 residues. Unmatched junction bases numbered 7, after V lost 5 bases and J lost 0 bases. The CDR3 DNA reads as TGCAGCGTTCGAGGGACAGTATTCTCCTACGAGCAGTACTTC. It translates to CSVRGTVFSYEQYF.

V usage is TRBV18 and J usage is TRBJ1-3, with D unresolved. The CDR3 contains 15 residues. Germline V gives CDR1 KGHSH, CDR2 LQKENI. Trimming took off 2 bases at V and 2 bases at J, with 10 bases between the two ends. For the CDR3, the DNA is TGTGCCAGCTCACCAGCTCAAGGAGCTGGAAACACCATATATTTT. Its protein is CASSPAQGAGNTIYF. Combining the CDR3 with reference TRBV18 and TRBJ1-3 gives the whole variable domain NAGVMQNPRHLVRRRGQEARLRCSPMKGHSHVYWYRQLPEEGLKFMVYLQKENIIDESGMPKERFSAEFPKEGPSILRIQQVVRGDSAAYFCASSPAQGAGNTIYFGEGSWLTVV.

The chain employs TRBV2 and TRBJ2-7; 9 nucleotides match TRBD2. The trim removed 5 bases at V and 2 bases at J, leaving 4 bases unmatched. This CDR3 has 14 residues. Germline-derived CDR1 and CDR2 are SNHLY and FYNNEI. The CDR3 DNA reads TGTGCCAGCAGTTCTAGCGGGGATACCTACGAGCAGTACTTC. This gives the protein CASSSSGDTYEQYF.

V usage is TRBV3-1 (or the pseudogene TRBV3-2) and J usage is TRBJ1-2, with 9 bases matching TRBD1. CDR3 length: 15 amino acids. With V trimmed by 4 bases and J by 3 bases, 6 bases remained unmatched. Per the germline V gene, CDR1 is LGHDT and CDR2 is YNNKEL (reference sequence). The CDR3 DNA sequence: TGTGCCAGCAGCCTTAACAGGGGGCGGGACTATGGCTACACCTTC. Translation gives CASSLNRGRDYGYTF.

The rearrangement links TRBV28 to TRBJ2-7; the match to TRBD1 covers 8 bases. With 5 bases clipped from V and 0 bases from J, the junction kept 15 bases outside the gene matches. The germline gives CDR1 MDHEN, CDR2 SYDVKM. The CDR3 runs to 18 residues. For the CDR3, the DNA is TGTGCCAGCAGTCCACCCCTCGGGACAGGTCAGTTCTCCTACGAGCAGTACTTC. Its protein is CASSPPLGTGQFSYEQYF. Based on the CDR3 plus reference TRBV28 and TRBJ2-7, the full variable domain is DVKVTQSSRYLVKRTGEKVFLECVQDMDHENMFWYRQDPGLGLRLIYFSYDVKMKEKGDIPEGYSVSREKKERFSLILESASTNQTSMYLCASSPPLGTGQFSYEQYFGPGTRLTVT.

The V gene is TRBV7-8, the J gene TRBJ1-2; 11 nucleotides agree with TRBD1. V was clipped by 1 base and J by 7 bases; unmatched bases: 8. CDR3 length: 16 amino acids. Germline assignment: CDR1 SGHVS and CDR2 FQNEAQ. CDR3 loop: CASSLDPAGTGGGYTF. DNA of the CDR3: TGTGCCAGCAGCTTAGACCCCGCCGGGACAGGGGGTGGCTACACCTTC.

This chain links TRBV29-1 with TRBJ2-7; 13 nucleotides match TRBD2. The CDR3 contains 16 residues. Germline V lookup: CDR1 SQVTM, CDR2 ANQGSEA. V gave up 3 bases and J gave up 4 bases; unmatched junction bases: 9. In nucleotides, the CDR3 is TGCAGCGTTGAGTCGGGGGGACTAGCGGGAATGTACGAGCAGTACTTC. Translation: CSVESGGLAGMYEQYF.

The chain uses TRBV4-1 and TRBJ2-7; TRBD2 matches at 13 bases. The germline V gene has CDR1 MGHRA and CDR2 YSYEKL. The V gene end was trimmed by 2 bases and the J gene end by 1 base; junction bases not matched to a gene: 5. CDR3 length: 17 amino acids. The CDR3 bases are TGCGCCAGCAGCCAACTCCCGGGACTAGCGGGATCCTACGAGCAGTACTTC. Protein: CASSQLPGLAGSYEQYF.

The chain carries TRBV5-1 and TRBJ2-5, with 11 bases aligning to TRBD2. Germline V gives CDR1 SGHRS, CDR2 YFSETQ. Losses at the gene ends were 7 bases for V and 5 bases for J; bases not matched to a gene: 25. This CDR3 has 20 residues. The CDR3: CASSRKPGLAEEGLRETQYF. In nucleotides, the CDR3 is TGCGCCAGCTCAAGAAAACCGGGACTAGCGGAAGAGGGGTTGCGGGAGACCCAGTACTTC.

The chain carries TRBV13 and TRBJ2-2; 8 positions agree with TRBD2. J gave up 3 bases and V 9 bases, and 6 bases lay outside the gene matches. The CDR3 length is 14 residues. CDR1 is PRHDT and CDR2 is FYEKMQ in the germline V gene (reference sequence). CDR3 DNA: TGTGCCAGTACCTGGCGGGAGGACACCGGGGAGCTGTTTTTT. Translating gives CASTWREDTGELFF.

This chain links TRBV5-1 with TRBJ2-7; D call uncertain. This CDR3 has 13 amino acids. CDR1 SGHRS and CDR2 YFSETQ come from the germline V gene. Trimming took off 5 bases at V and 3 bases at J, with 12 bases between the two ends. The CDR3 DNA is TGCGCCAGCAGTGGTAGGAGCGACTACGAGCAGTACTTC. Translating it yields CASSGRSDYEQYF.

This clone was picked up one time. J is TRBJ2-1 and V is TRBV6-5, with TRBD2 matching over 9 bases. J gave up 10 bases and V 5 bases, and 9 bases lay outside the gene matches. Germline-derived CDR1 and CDR2 are MNHEY and SVGAGI. CDR3 size: 14 residues. CDR3 DNA sequence: TGTGCCAGCAGTACAGCGGGGGGTATGAGAGAGCAGTTCTTC. This translates into CASSTAGGMREQFF.

The chain employs TRBV5-6 and TRBJ1-6; no clear D gene. V was trimmed by 2 bases and J by 10 bases, leaving 4 bases between them. The CDR3 has 11 amino acids. Germline CDR1 is SGHDT and CDR2 is YYEEEE. CDR3 sequence: CASSFRSPLHF. CDR3 bases: TGTGCCAGCAGCTTTCGGTCACCCCTCCACTTT.

The chain recombines TRBV5-4 with TRBJ1-6; D gene unclear. Germline V gives CDR1 SGHNT, CDR2 YYREEE (reference sequence). The germline V and J ends were trimmed by 3 bases and 9 bases, with 10 bases remaining between them. The CDR3 extends over 13 amino acids. The chain's CDR3 is CASSSGVGSPLHF. The CDR3 DNA follows: TGTGCCAGCAGCTCCGGGGTGGGTTCACCCCTCCACTTT.

The chain joins TRBV6-5 to TRBJ2-7; 9 bases fit TRBD1. In germline, CDR1 is MNHEY, CDR2 SVGAGI. V lost 6 bases and J lost 6; bases outside the gene matches: 6. The CDR3 runs 13 residues. The CDR3 region is CASRLQGAGEQYF. The CDR3, as DNA: TGTGCCAGCAGACTACAGGGGGCGGGCGAGCAGTACTTC.

The chain employs TRBV28 and TRBJ1-4; unclear D gene. Germline assignment: CDR1 MDHEN and CDR2 SYDVKM. The CDR3 runs 15 residues. V was shortened by 1 base and J by 9 bases, with 15 bases between the two germline ends. The DNA of the CDR3 is TGTGCCAGCAGTTTATCCCACGGCCAGGTCCAAAAACTGTTTTTT. It codes for CASSLSHGQVQKLFF.

The chain combines TRBV5-4 with TRBJ1-6; TRBD1 is a possible D gene (5 bases). This CDR3 has 14 amino acids. The V and J ends lost 4 bases and 4 bases respectively, with 9 bases between them. Looked up from germline, CDR1 is SGHNT and CDR2 is YYREEE (reference sequence). CDR3 amino acids: CASSPRQYNSPLHF. CDR3 nucleotide sequence: TGTGCCAGCAGCCCCAGACAGTATAATTCACCCCTCCACTTT.

The V gene is TRBV19, the J gene TRBJ2-6; D is possibly TRBD2 (5 bases). The CDR3 runs 15 residues. Germline V gives CDR1 LNHDA, CDR2 SQIVND (reference sequence). The germline V and J ends were trimmed by 5 bases and 4 bases, with 12 bases remaining between them. CDR3 in amino acids: CASSGSGPGANVLTF. The DNA for the CDR3 is TGTGCCAGTAGTGGGAGTGGACCCGGGGCCAACGTCCTGACTTTC.

This chain uses TRBV10-1 with TRBJ1-1, with 7 nucleotides matching TRBD1. CDR3 length equals 14 residues. V dropped 2 bases and J dropped 10; count of bases not matched to a gene: 10. Germline-derived CDR1 and CDR2 are WNHNN and SYGVQD (reference sequence). CDR3 region: CASSEGRGFFGAFF. In DNA form, the CDR3 reads TGCGCCAGCAGTGAGGGCAGGGGGTTTTTTGGAGCTTTCTTT.

The J gene is TRBJ2-7, the V gene TRBV2; no clear D gene. Trimming left V 9 bases short and J 0 bases short, with 15 bases between. The CDR3 is 14 residues long. CDR1 and CDR2 from the germline V gene are SNHLY and FYNNEI. CDR3 sequence (DNA): TGTGCCAGTATATCTGAGAATAGCTCCTACGAGCAGTACTTC. Amino acids: CASISENSSYEQYF.